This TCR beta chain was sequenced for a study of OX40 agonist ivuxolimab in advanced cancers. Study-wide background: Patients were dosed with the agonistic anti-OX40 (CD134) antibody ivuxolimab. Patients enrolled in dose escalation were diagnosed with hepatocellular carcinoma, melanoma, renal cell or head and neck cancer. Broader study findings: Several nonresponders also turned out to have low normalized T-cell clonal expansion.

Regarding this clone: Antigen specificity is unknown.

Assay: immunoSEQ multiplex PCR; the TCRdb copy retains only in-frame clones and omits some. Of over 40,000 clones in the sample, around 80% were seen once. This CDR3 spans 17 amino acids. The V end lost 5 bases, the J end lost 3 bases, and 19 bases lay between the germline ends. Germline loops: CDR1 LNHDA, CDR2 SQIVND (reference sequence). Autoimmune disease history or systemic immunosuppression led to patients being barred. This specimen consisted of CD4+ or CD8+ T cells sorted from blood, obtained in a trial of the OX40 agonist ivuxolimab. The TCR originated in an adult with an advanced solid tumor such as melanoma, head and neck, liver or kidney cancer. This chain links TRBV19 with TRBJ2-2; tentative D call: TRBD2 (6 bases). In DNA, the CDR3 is TGTGCCAGTAGTCACAAGCCTCCGGGACTCGACACCGGGGAGCTGTTTTTT. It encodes CASSHKPPGLDTGELFF. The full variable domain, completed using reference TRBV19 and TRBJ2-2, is DGGITQSPKYLFRKEGQNVTLSCEQNLNHDAMYWYRQDPGQGLRLIYYSQIVNDFQKGDIAEGYSVSREKKESFPLTVTSAQKNPTAFYLCASSHKPPGLDTGELFFGEGSRLTVL.